A single sample gave rise to the 24 T cell receptor beta chains below, sequenced in a study of blood T cell repertoires in COVID-19. Using immunoSEQ multiplex PCR, the repertoire was profiled, and TCRdb retains in-frame clones only, with some absent. The table lists approximately 210,000 clones, 82% of them singletons. The material sequenced was peripheral blood. These receptor sequences come from a woman over 75 with acute or convalescent COVID-19.

The rearrangement uses TRBV5-1 and TRBJ2-1; 9 bases line up with TRBD2. The ends lost 1 base at V and 8 bases at J; junction bases unmatched: 7. This CDR3 spans 15 amino acids. CDR1 and CDR2 (germline): SGHRS, YFSETQ. The CDR3 DNA follows: TGCGCCAGCAGCTTGCGAAGCGGGGGGATGTATGAGCAGTTCTTC. As protein: CASSLRSGGMYEQFF.

The J gene is TRBJ1-5, the V gene TRBV5-1; 7 bases are shared with TRBD1. This CDR3 contains 15 residues. CDR1 is SGHRS and CDR2 is YFSETQ in the germline V gene. With 0 bases clipped from V and 7 bases from J, the junction kept 7 bases outside the gene matches. The CDR3 nucleotides are TGCGCCAGCAGCTTGGAGACAGGGTTGGGACAGCCCCAGCATTTT. It yields the protein CASSLETGLGQPQHF.

This chain connects TRBV5-4 to TRBJ2-5; a possible D gene is TRBD1 (5 bases). The V gene's germline CDR1 is SGHNT and CDR2 YYREEE (reference sequence). V dropped 1 base and J dropped 3 bases, with 7 bases sitting between them. This CDR3 spans 13 amino acids. The CDR3 DNA is TGTGCCAGCAGCTTGAGCAGGGAAGAGACCCAGTACTTC. Residues: CASSLSREETQYF.

The chain joins TRBV6-6 to TRBJ1-2, with D maybe TRBD1 (5 bases). V was trimmed by 5 bases and J by 8 bases, leaving 15 bases between them. In germline, CDR1 is MNHNY, CDR2 SVGAGI (reference sequence). The CDR3 is 13 residues long. CDR3 protein: CASSAIQGAGYTF. Written as DNA, the CDR3 is TGTGCCAGCAGTGCCATTCAGGGCGCGGGCTACACCTTC.

This clone was found once. The CDR3 protein is CASSLDVGRKLGPTYEQYF. DNA of the CDR3: TGCGCCAGCAGCTTGGACGTTGGACGGAAACTAGGGCCAACCTACGAGCAGTACTTC. The rearrangement links TRBV5-1 to TRBJ2-7; perhaps TRBD2 as D (5 bases). The CDR3 sequence is 19 residues long. The V gene lost 0 bases and the J gene lost 2 bases, with 24 bases spanning the gap. Per the germline V gene, CDR1 is SGHRS and CDR2 is YFSETQ.

This rearrangement joins TRBV15 to TRBJ1-3; D ambiguous. V shed 0 bases and J shed 0 bases, with 9 bases lying between them. This CDR3 is 16 amino acids long. Germline V CDR1 and CDR2: LNHNV, YYDKDF (reference sequence). CDR3 sequence (DNA): TGTGCCACCAGCAGAGAGAAGCACGGCTCTGGAAACACCATATATTTT. It is translated as CATSREKHGSGNTIYF.

The chain carries TRBV3-1 (or the pseudogene TRBV3-2) and TRBJ2-1; D unclear. This CDR3 comprises 14 residues. With 4 bases removed from V and 7 bases from J, the gap between germline ends came to 14 bases. CDR1 and CDR2 from the germline V gene are LGHDT and YNNKEL (reference sequence). The CDR3 is CASSPSGMANEQFF. Here the CDR3 DNA reads TGTGCCAGCAGCCCTTCAGGTATGGCGAATGAGCAGTTCTTC.

The chain uses TRBV28 and TRBJ1-5; D not certain. In germline, CDR1 is MDHEN, CDR2 SYDVKM. Deletions cut 1 base from V and 2 bases from J, with 12 bases between. The CDR3 covers 16 residues. DNA of the CDR3: TGTGCCAGCAGTTTATCCGGGTTCGGGGGCAATCAGCCCCAGCATTTT. Translating gives CASSLSGFGGNQPQHF.

V is TRBV28 and J is TRBJ1-2; weak D call: TRBD1 (5 bases). Germline V gene data show CDR1 as MDHEN and CDR2 as SYDVKM. This CDR3 has 13 amino acids. The germline V and J ends were trimmed by 10 bases and 2 bases, with 14 bases remaining between them. The chain's CDR3 is CATREGRNYGYTF. Here the CDR3 DNA reads TGTGCCACCAGGGAGGGGCGGAACTATGGCTACACCTTC.

The chain is built from TRBV10-3 and TRBJ2-1; D is undetermined. The germline CDR1 and CDR2 sequences are ENHRY and SYGVKD. Trimming shortened V by 0 bases and J by 0 bases, and 12 bases separated the two germline ends. This CDR3 comprises 17 residues. The CDR3 spells CAISESTGPSSYNEQFF. In DNA form, the CDR3 reads TGTGCCATCAGTGAGTCGACTGGCCCAAGCTCCTACAATGAGCAGTTCTTC.

The chain carries TRBV7-8 and TRBJ1-2, with TRBD1 matching 8 bases. From germline, CDR1 is SGHVS and CDR2 FQNEAQ. This CDR3 is built from 14 residues. The V gene end was trimmed by 5 bases and the J gene end by 2 bases; junction bases not matched to a gene: 4. CDR3 coding DNA: TGTGCCAGCAGCCCACAGGGGGACAACTATGGCTACACCTTC. It yields the protein CASSPQGDNYGYTF.

This chain links TRBV13 with TRBJ2-5, with 7 bases fitting TRBD2. The J segment lost 2 bases and the V segment lost 4 bases, leaving 16 bases of the junction unmatched. The CDR3 is 18 residues long. Germline V gene sequence: CDR1 PRHDT, CDR2 FYEKMQ (reference sequence). The CDR3 reads CASSSPGTTRQQQETQYF. DNA of the CDR3: TGTGCCAGCAGCTCACCGGGGACTACCCGTCAGCAGCAAGAGACCCAGTACTTC. The full variable domain, rest sourced from reference TRBV13 and TRBJ2-5, is AAGVIQSPRHLIKEKRETATLKCYPIPRHDTVYWYQQGPGQDPQFLISFYEKMQSDKGSIPDRFSAQQFSDYHSELNMSSLELGDSALYFCASSSPGTTRQQQETQYFGPGTRLLVL.

The chain recombines TRBV11-3 with TRBJ2-3, with 8 bases aligning to TRBD2. CDR1 and CDR2 from the germline V gene are SGHNT and YENEEA. The ends lost 4 bases at V and 2 bases at J; junction bases unmatched: 11. This CDR3 spans 17 amino acids. The CDR3 spells CASSSTGGWPNTDTQYF. The CDR3 coding sequence is TGTGCCAGCAGCTCCACGGGGGGGTGGCCTAACACAGATACGCAGTATTTT.

The count of this clone is one. The chain couples TRBV7-9 to TRBJ1-2, with D possibly matching TRBD1 (5 bases). V lost 5 bases and J lost 3, with 7 bases in between. Germline V gene data show CDR1 as SEHNR and CDR2 as FQNEAQ (reference sequence). The CDR3 consists of 12 residues. The chain's CDR3 is CASSSRDYGYTF. The DNA for the CDR3 is TGTGCCAGCAGCAGCAGGGACTATGGCTACACCTTC. The entire variable domain, with the rest obtained from reference TRBV7-9 and TRBJ1-2, is as follows: DTGVSQNPRHKITKRGQNVTFRCDPISEHNRLYWYRQTLGQGPEFLTYFQNEAQLEKSRLLSDRFSAERPKGSFSTLEIQRTEQGDSAMYLCASSSRDYGYTFGSGTRLTVV.

The chain recombines TRBV5-1 with TRBJ2-1; D ambiguous. V shed 0 bases and J shed 2 bases, with 9 bases lying between them. The V gene's germline CDR1 is SGHRS and CDR2 YFSETQ. This CDR3 region has 15 residues. The CDR3: CASSLVGSTYNEQFF. In DNA, the CDR3 is TGCGCCAGCAGCTTGGTGGGCAGCACCTACAATGAGCAGTTCTTC.

J is TRBJ2-1 and V is TRBV5-1, with TRBD1 matching 9 bases. J was trimmed by 9 bases and V by 3 bases; bases with no gene match: 10. This CDR3 has 15 residues. Germline values: CDR1 SGHRS, CDR2 YFSETQ. CDR3 coding DNA: TGCGCCAGCAGCTACCGGGACAGGGAGGTTGGTGAGCAGTTCTTC. Its protein is CASSYRDREVGEQFF. The full variable domain, completed using reference TRBV5-1 and TRBJ2-1, is KAGVTQTPRYLIKTRGQQVTLSCSPISGHRSVSWYQQTPGQGLQFLFEYFSETQRNKGNFPGRFSGRQFSNSRSEMNVSTLELGDSALYLCASSYRDREVGEQFFGPGTRLTVL.

The chain links TRBV30 to TRBJ2-3; 8 bases line up with TRBD2. The CDR3 covers 15 residues. V lost 2 bases to trimming and J lost 1 base; unmatched junction nucleotides: 5. CDR1 is GTSNPN, CDR2 SVGIG, per germline (reference sequence). The CDR3 sequence is CAWSKLRGGTDTQYF. The CDR3 bases are TGTGCCTGGAGTAAACTGCGGGGGGGCACAGATACGCAGTATTTT.

V gene TRBV4-2 combines with J gene TRBJ1-1; tentative D call: TRBD1 (5 bases). The V end lost 7 bases, the J end lost 4 bases, and 16 bases lay between the germline ends. From germline, CDR1 is LGHNA and CDR2 YNFKEQ. CDR3 length: 14 amino acids. For the CDR3, the DNA is TGTGCCAGCAAGGACCAGGGCGTGGGCACTGAAGCTTTCTTT. Translating it yields CASKDQGVGTEAFF.

The gene calls are TRBV4-3 and TRBJ1-4; 9 nucleotides line up with TRBD1. There are 16 residues in the CDR3. Per germline, CDR1 LGHNA and CDR2 YSLEER. V shed 3 bases, J shed 5 bases, and the junction held 7 bases outside the gene matches. This CDR3 reads CASSHYPGQGNEKLFF. As DNA, the CDR3 is TGCGCCAGCAGCCATTACCCGGGACAGGGCAATGAAAAACTGTTTTTT.

This clone appeared a single time. The V and J genes are TRBV7-2 and TRBJ1-2; tentatively, D is TRBD1 (6 bases). Germline values: CDR1 SGHTA, CDR2 FQGNSA. This CDR3 is built from 14 residues. V lost 5 bases and J 8 bases, leaving 18 bases between the germline ends. CDR3 coding DNA: TGTGCCAGCAGCCCGGGGGGGGGCGCTTGGGGCTACACCTTC. This codes for CASSPGGGAWGYTF.

The chain couples TRBV6-2 or TRBV6-3 to TRBJ1-1; weak D call: TRBD1 (5 bases). There are 15 residues in the CDR3. From germline, CDR1 is MNHEY and CDR2 SVGEGT. V gave up 6 bases and J gave up 0 bases, with 14 bases separating them. For the CDR3, the DNA is TGTGCCAGCAGCCCAATCAGGGTGATGAACACTGAAGCTTTCTTT. Translation: CASSPIRVMNTEAFF.

The table lists this clone with a few counts. The V gene is TRBV2, the J gene TRBJ1-4, with TRBD1 matching 9 bases. CDR1 SNHLY and CDR2 FYNNEI come from the germline V gene. The CDR3 is 15 amino acids. The J segment lost 7 bases and the V segment lost 5 bases, leaving 8 bases of the junction unmatched. CDR3 DNA: TGTGCCAGCAGTCAGGAGGGACAGGGAGGTGAAAAACTGTTTTTT. This encodes CASSQEGQGGEKLFF. Together with reference TRBV2 and TRBJ1-4, the CDR3 gives the full variable domain: EPEVTQTPSHQVTQMGQEVILRCVPISNHLYFYWYRQILGQKVEFLVSFYNNEISEKSEIFDDQFSVERPDGSNFTLKIRSTKLEDSAMYFCASSQEGQGGEKLFFGSGTQLSVL.

V gene TRBV29-1 combines with J gene TRBJ1-2; TRBD1 might be the D (5 bases). Germline V gene data show CDR1 as SQVTM and CDR2 as ANQGSEA. The CDR3 has 12 amino acids. V lost 6 bases and J lost 8, with 16 bases in between. In nucleotides, the CDR3 is TGCAGCGTCCTCTCAGGCGACAGCGGCTACACCTTC. Residues: CSVLSGDSGYTF.

The chain recombines TRBV9 with TRBJ2-1; D uncertain. Looked up from germline, CDR1 is SGDLS and CDR2 is YYNGEE. This CDR3 region has 13 residues. V was clipped by 2 bases and J by 5 bases, with 8 bases between them. CDR3 protein: CASSVALHNEQFF. The CDR3 region has the DNA TGTGCCAGCAGCGTGGCACTACACAATGAGCAGTTCTTC. The whole variable domain, filled in from reference TRBV9 and TRBJ2-1, reads DSGVTQTPKHLITATGQRVTLRCSPRSGDLSVYWYQQSLDQGLQFLIQYYNGEERAKGNILERFSAQQFPDLHSELNLSSLELGDSALYFCASSVALHNEQFFGPGTRLTVL.